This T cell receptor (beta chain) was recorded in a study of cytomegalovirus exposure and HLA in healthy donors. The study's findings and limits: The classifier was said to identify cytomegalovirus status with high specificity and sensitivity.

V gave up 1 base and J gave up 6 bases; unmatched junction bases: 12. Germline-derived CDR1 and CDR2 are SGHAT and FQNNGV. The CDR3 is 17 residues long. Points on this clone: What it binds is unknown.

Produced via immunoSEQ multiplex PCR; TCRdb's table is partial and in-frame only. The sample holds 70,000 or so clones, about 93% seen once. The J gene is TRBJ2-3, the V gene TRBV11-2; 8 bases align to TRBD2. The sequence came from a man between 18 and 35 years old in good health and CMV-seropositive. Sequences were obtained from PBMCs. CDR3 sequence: CASSLVSTGTRGDTQYF. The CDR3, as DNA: TGTGCCAGCAGCTTAGTTAGCACCGGGACTAGGGGTGATACGCAGTATTTT.